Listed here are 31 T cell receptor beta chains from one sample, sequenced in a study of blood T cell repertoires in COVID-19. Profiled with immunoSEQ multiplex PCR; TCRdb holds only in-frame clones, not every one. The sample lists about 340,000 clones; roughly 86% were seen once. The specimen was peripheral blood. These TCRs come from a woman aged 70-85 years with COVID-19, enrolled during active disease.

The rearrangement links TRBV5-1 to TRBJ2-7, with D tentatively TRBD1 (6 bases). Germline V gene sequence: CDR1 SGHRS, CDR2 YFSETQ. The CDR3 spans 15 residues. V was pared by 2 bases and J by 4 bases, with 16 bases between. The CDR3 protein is CASSLTGTVRYEQYF. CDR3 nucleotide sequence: TGCGCCAGCAGCTTAACAGGGACGGTTAGGTACGAGCAGTACTTC.

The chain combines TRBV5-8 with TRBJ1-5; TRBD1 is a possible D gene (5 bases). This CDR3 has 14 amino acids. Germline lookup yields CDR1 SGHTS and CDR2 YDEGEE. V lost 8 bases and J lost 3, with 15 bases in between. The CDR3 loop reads CASTPGLNNQPQHF. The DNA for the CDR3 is TGTGCCAGTACGCCGGGACTGAACAATCAGCCCCAGCATTTT.

CDR3 region: CASIDRGGNTIYF. Here the CDR3 DNA reads TGTGCCAGCATTGACAGGGGAGGAAACACCATATATTTT. The rearrangement joins TRBV2 to TRBJ1-3; 8 positions match TRBD1. J lost 4 bases, V lost 7 bases, and 3 bases had no gene match. In germline, CDR1 is SNHLY, CDR2 FYNNEI. CDR3 length: 13 amino acids.

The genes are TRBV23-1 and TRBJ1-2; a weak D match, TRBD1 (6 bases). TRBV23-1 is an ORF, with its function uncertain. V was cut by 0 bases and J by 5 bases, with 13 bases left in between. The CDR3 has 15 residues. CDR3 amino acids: CASSQSPGVEYGYTF. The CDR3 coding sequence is TGCGCCAGCAGTCAATCGCCAGGGGTGGAATATGGCTACACCTTC.

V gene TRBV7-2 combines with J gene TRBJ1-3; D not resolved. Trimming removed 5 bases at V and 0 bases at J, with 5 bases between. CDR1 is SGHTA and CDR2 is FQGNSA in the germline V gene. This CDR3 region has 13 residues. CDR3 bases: TGTGCCAGCAGCCCATCCTCTGGAAACACCATATATTTT. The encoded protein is CASSPSSGNTIYF.

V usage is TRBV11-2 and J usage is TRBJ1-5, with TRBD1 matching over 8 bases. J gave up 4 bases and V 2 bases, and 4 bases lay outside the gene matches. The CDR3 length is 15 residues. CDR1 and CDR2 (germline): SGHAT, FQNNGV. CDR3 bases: TGTGCCAGCAGCTTAAGGCGGACAGGGAATCAGCCCCAGCATTTT. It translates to CASSLRRTGNQPQHF. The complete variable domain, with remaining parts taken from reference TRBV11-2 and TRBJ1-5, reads EAGVAQSPRYKIIEKRQSVAFWCNPISGHATLYWYQQILGQGPKLLIQFQNNGVVDDSQLPKDRFSAERLKGVDSTLKIQPAKLEDSAVYLCASSLRRTGNQPQHFGDGTRLSIL.

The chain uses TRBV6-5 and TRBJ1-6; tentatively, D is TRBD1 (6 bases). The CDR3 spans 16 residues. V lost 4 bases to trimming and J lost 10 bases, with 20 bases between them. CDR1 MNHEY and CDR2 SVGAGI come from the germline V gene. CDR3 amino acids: CASSSRGGGQGSPLHF. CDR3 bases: TGTGCCAGCAGTTCCCGAGGCGGGGGGCAGGGATCACCCCTCCACTTT.

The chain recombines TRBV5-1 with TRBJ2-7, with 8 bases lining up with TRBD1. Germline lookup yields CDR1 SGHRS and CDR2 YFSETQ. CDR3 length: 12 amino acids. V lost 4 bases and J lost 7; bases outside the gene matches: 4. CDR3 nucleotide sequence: TGCGCCAGCAGCCCGACAGGGGAGGAGCAGTACTTC. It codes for CASSPTGEEQYF.

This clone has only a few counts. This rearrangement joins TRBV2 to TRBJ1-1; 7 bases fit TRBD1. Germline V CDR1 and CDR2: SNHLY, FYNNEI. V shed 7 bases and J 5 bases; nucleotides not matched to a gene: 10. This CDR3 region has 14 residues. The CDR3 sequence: CASILQGLETEAFF. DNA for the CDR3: TGTGCCAGCATATTACAGGGGTTAGAGACTGAAGCTTTCTTT.

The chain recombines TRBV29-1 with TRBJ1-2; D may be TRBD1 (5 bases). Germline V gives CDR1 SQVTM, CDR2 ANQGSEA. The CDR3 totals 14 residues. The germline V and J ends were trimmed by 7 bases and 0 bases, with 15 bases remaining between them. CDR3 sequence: CSAGRQNTNYGYTF. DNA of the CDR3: TGCAGCGCCGGAAGACAGAATACTAACTATGGCTACACCTTC.

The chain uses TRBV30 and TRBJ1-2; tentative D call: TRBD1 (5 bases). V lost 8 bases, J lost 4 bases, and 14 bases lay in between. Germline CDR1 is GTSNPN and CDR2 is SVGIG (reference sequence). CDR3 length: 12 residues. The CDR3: CALGAGPYGYTF. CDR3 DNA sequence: TGTGCCCTTGGGGCCGGCCCCTATGGCTACACCTTC. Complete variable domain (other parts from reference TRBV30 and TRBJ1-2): SQTIHQWPATLVQPVGSPLSLECTVEGTSNPNLYWYRQAAGRGLQLLFYSVGIGQISSEVPQNLSASRPQDRQFILSSKKLLLSDSGFYLCALGAGPYGYTFGSGTRLTVV.

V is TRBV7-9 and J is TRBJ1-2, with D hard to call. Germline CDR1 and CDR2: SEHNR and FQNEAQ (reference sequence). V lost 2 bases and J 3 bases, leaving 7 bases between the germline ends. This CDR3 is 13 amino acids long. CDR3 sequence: CASSLTSDYGYTF. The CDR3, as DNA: TGTGCCAGCAGCTTAACCAGCGACTATGGCTACACCTTC.

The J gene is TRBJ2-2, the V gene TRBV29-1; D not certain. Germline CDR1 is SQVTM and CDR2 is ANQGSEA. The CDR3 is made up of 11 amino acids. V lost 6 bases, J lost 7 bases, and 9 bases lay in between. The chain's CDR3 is CSVPGLGELFF. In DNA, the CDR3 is TGCAGCGTACCGGGTCTCGGGGAGCTGTTTTTT.

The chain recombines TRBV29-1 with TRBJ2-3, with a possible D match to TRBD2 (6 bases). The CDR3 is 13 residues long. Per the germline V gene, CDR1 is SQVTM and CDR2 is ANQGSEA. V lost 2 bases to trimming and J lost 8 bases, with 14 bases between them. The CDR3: CSVELAGTITQYF. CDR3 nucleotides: TGCAGCGTTGAATTGGCGGGGACCATTACGCAGTATTTT.

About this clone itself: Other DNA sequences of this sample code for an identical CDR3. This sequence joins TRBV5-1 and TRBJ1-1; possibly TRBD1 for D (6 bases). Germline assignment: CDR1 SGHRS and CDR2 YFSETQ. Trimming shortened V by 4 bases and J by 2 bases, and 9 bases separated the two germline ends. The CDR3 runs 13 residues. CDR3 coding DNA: TGCGCCAGCAGCCAGACAGGAAACACTGAAGCTTTCTTT. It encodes CASSQTGNTEAFF.

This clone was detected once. This CDR3 reads CASSPEAGGIYEQYF. In nucleotides, the CDR3 is TGTGCCAGCAGCCCGGAGGCGGGGGGGATCTACGAGCAGTACTTC. The chain links TRBV7-9 to TRBJ2-7; the match to TRBD2 covers 9 bases. This CDR3 spans 15 amino acids. Germline V CDR1 and CDR2: SEHNR, FQNEAQ (reference sequence). The V segment lost 5 bases and the J segment 3 bases; nucleotides outside the gene matches: 8. Drawing the rest from reference TRBV7-9 and TRBJ2-7, the complete variable domain is DTGVSQNPRHKITKRGQNVTFRCDPISEHNRLYWYRQTLGQGPEFLTYFQNEAQLEKSRLLSDRFSAERPKGSFSTLEIQRTEQGDSAMYLCASSPEAGGIYEQYFGPGTRLTVT.

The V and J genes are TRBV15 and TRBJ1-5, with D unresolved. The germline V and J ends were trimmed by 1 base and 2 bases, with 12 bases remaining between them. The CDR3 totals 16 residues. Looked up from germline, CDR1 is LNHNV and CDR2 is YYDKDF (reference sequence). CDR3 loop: CATSRGPGIGNQPQHF. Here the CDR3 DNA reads TGTGCCACCAGCAGAGGTCCAGGCATCGGCAATCAGCCCCAGCATTTT.

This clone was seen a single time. The CDR3 is CASSQVDSNNQPQHF. Here the CDR3 DNA reads TGCGCCAGCAGCCAAGTGGACAGCAACAATCAGCCCCAGCATTTT. The chain combines TRBV4-1 with TRBJ1-5, with D tentatively TRBD1 (6 bases). Germline V gene sequence: CDR1 MGHRA, CDR2 YSYEKL. The CDR3 length is 15 residues. V was cut by 1 base and J by 3 bases, with 10 bases left in between.

CDR3 DNA: TGTGCCAGCAGCCTTTTTGGACTAGCGGCCGGGGAGCTGTTTTTT. This translates into CASSLFGLAAGELFF. The chain has TRBV5-6 and TRBJ2-2, with 10 bases matching TRBD2. After removal of 4 bases from V and 6 bases from J, the junction contained 6 bases not matched to a gene. CDR3 length: 15 residues. The germline V gene encodes CDR1 SGHDT and CDR2 YYEEEE.

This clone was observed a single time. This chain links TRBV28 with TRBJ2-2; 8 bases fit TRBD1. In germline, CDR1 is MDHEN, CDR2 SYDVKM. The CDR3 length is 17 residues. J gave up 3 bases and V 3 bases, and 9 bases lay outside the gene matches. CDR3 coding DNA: TGTGCCAGCAGTTTTCCCTCGACAGGGGAGGACACCGGGGAGCTGTTTTTT. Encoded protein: CASSFPSTGEDTGELFF.

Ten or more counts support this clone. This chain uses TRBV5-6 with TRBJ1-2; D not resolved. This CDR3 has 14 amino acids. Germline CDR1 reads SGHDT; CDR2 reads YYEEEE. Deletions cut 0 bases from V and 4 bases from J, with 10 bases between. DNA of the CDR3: TGTGCCAGCAGCTTGGTGTTCGGAGGCTATGGCTACACCTTC. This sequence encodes CASSLVFGGYGYTF.

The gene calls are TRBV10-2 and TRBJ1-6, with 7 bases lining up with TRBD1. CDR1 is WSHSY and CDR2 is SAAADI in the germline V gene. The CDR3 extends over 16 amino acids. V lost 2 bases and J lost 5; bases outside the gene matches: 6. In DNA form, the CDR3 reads TGCGCCAGCAGTGAGGACAGGGCAGGAAATAATTCACCCCTCCACTTT. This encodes CASSEDRAGNNSPLHF.

CDR3 coding DNA: TGTGCCAGCTCACCCTTGAGCGGACCTTCGCCTGGTGGTGGAAACACCATATATTTT. It translates to CASSPLSGPSPGGGNTIYF. The chain carries TRBV18 and TRBJ1-3; no firm D call. The germline V gene has CDR1 KGHSH and CDR2 LQKENI. V gave up 3 bases and J gave up 3 bases, with 24 bases separating them. The CDR3 has 19 residues.

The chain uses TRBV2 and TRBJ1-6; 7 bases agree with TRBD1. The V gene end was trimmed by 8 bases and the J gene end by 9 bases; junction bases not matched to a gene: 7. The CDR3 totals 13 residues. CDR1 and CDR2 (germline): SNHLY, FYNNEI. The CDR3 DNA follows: TGTGCCAGCGTCAGGGGGGAAAGTTCACCCCTCCACTTT. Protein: CASVRGESSPLHF.

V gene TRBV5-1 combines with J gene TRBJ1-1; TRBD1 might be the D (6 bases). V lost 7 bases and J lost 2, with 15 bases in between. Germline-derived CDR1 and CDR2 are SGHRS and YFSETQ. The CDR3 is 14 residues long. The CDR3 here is CASGEQGANTEAFF. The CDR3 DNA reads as TGCGCCAGCGGGGAACAGGGTGCTAACACTGAAGCTTTCTTT.

DNA of the CDR3: TGTGCTAGTGGTCCCGGGACTAGCGGCTATAATGAGCAGTTCTTC. Encoded protein: CASGPGTSGYNEQFF. V gene TRBV12-5 combines with J gene TRBJ2-1; 11 positions match TRBD2. CDR1 and CDR2 (germline): LGHNT, FRNRAP. The CDR3 runs to 15 residues. V shed 5 bases, J shed 7 bases, and the junction held 7 bases outside the gene matches.

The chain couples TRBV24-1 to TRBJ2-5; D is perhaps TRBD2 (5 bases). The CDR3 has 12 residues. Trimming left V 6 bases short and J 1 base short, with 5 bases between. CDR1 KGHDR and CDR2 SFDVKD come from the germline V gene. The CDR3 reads CATSTSQETQYF. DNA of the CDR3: TGTGCCACCAGTACTAGCCAAGAGACCCAGTACTTC.

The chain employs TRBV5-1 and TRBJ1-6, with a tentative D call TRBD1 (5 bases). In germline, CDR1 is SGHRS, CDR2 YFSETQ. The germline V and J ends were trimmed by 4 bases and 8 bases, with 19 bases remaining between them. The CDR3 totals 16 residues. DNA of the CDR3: TGCGCCAGCAGCCCCCCCAGGGCGCAAGGTCATTCACCCCTCCACTTT. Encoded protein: CASSPPRAQGHSPLHF.

The CDR3 sequence: CASSLYQGRNEAFF. CDR3 DNA sequence: TGCGCCAGCAGCTTGTATCAGGGTCGGAACGAAGCTTTCTTT. The gene calls are TRBV5-1 and TRBJ1-1; a possible D gene is TRBD1 (5 bases). The V gene lost 1 base and the J gene lost 8 bases, with 15 bases spanning the gap. CDR1 is SGHRS, CDR2 YFSETQ, per germline. There are 14 residues in the CDR3.

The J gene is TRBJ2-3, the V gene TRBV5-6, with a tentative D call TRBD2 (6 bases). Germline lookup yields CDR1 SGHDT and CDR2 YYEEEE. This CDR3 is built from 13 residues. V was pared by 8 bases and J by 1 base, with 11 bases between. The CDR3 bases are TGTGCCAGTTCAGGCGGGGGCACAGATACGCAGTATTTT. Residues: CASSGGGTDTQYF.

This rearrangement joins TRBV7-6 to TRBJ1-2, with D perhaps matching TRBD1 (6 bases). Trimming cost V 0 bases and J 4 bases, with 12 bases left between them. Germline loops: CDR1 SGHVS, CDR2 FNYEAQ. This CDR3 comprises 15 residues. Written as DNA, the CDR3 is TGTGCCAGCAGCTTAGCTACAGGGCCCTCCTATGGCTACACCTTC. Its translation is CASSLATGPSYGYTF.